This TCR beta chain appears in the sequencing data of a study of T cell repertoires in cytomegalovirus infection. In TCRdb, the reads were re-called with MiXCR into one record per CDR3 protein. The table includes roughly 250,000 distinct CDR3 sequences, 9% to 15% detected once. The germline gives CDR1 DFQATT, CDR2 SNEGSKA (reference sequence). The ends lost 7 bases at V and 2 bases at J; junction bases unmatched: 10. This CDR3 spans 14 amino acids. This receptor was taken from a human donor in good health (CMV status not recorded). Some clones in this sample may be carry-over from other donors' samples. The V call is TRBV20-1, the J call TRBJ2-7; 8 positions match TRBD2. Sequenced sample: PBMCs. The CDR3 region is CSVFPGLVPYEQYF. The CDR3 DNA reads as TGCAGTGTTTTTCCGGGACTAGTTCCCTACGAGCAGTACTTC.